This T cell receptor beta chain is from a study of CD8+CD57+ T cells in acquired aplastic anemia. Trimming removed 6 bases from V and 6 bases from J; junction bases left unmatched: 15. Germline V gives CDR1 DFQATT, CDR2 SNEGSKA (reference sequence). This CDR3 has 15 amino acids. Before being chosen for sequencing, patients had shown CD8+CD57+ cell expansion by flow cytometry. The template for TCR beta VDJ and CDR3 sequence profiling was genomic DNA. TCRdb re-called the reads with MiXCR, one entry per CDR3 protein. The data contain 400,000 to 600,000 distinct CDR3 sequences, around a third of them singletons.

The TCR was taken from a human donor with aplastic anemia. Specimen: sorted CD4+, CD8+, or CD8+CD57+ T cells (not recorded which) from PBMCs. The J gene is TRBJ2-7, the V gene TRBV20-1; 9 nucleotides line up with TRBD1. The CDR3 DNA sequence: TGCAGTGCAGCCGGGACAGGGCATGGGATGACCGAGCAGTACTTC. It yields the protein CSAAGTGHGMTEQYF.